This is a list of T cell receptor beta chains from one sample in a study of PD-1 blockade in classical Hodgkin lymphoma. The method was immunoSEQ multiplex PCR; TCRdb's version includes in-frame clones alone and lacks a portion of them. The sample contains 21,000 or so clones, about four fifths of which appear only once. Sample: peripheral blood mononuclear cells (PBMCs), taken before the second cycle of nivolumab. The receptors derive from a human donor with classical Hodgkin lymphoma. Both conserved end residues are trimmed from each CDR3.

j_call | v_call | cdr3_length | cdr3_aa
TRBJ2-5 | TRBV2 | 13 | ASSRSMTSQETQY
TRBJ2-7 | TRBV7-9 | 11 | ASSSGLAYEQY
TRBJ1-6 | TRBV6-6 | 13 | ASRPGRGPNSPLH
TRBJ2-7 | TRBV5-4 | 14 | ASSFLAYRDSYEQY
TRBJ2-7 | TRBV7-2 | 9 | ASSYSSEQY
TRBJ2-5 | TRBV7-2 | 10 | ASSLEGGTQY
TRBJ2-3 | TRBV4-1 | 14 | ASSPGTGLSTDTQY
TRBJ1-1 | TRBV7-2 | 12 | ASSPREVPTEAF
TRBJ2-7 | TRBV5-6 | 13 | ASSFVAGGYYEQY
TRBJ2-7 | TRBV18 | 10 | ASSPSAYEQY
TRBJ2-3 | TRBV6-1 | 11 | ASSAAGTDTQY
TRBJ2-1 | TRBV5-4 | 13 | ASSRGLAGNNEQF
TRBJ2-5 | TRBV18 | 13 | ASSPGLAGVETQY
TRBJ1-1 | TRBV27 | 11 | ASRTGLNTEAF
TRBJ2-2 | TRBV5-4 | 11 | ASSLHGTGELF
TRBJ1-3 | TRBV11-2 | 15 | ASSRNSRPSDGNTIY
TRBJ2-2 | TRBV6-1 | 12 | ASSSRTVTGELF
TRBJ2-5 | TRBV5-4 | 10 | ASSEFQETQY
TRBJ1-5 | TRBV6-5 | 12 | ASRDIHSNQPQH
TRBJ2-1 | TRBV6-6 | 10 | ASSYTRNEQF
TRBJ2-3 | TRBV7-2 | 14 | ASSLAGLAGADTQY
TRBJ1-5 | TRBV19 | 11 | ASSIAADQPQH
TRBJ1-4 | TRBV7-9 | 12 | ASSLTGAGEKLF
TRBJ2-5 | TRBV10-3 | 12 | AITDRPGGETQY
TRBJ1-6 | TRBV6-6 | 13 | ASSYVGGLDSPLH
TRBJ1-1 | TRBV10-3 | 11 | AITVGGTTPPF
TRBJ2-7 | TRBV7-9 | 13 | ASSKGGTGVNEQY
TRBJ1-6 | TRBV6-6 | 12 | ASSPTGANSPLH
TRBJ1-6 | TRBV6-5 | 13 | ASSYETGSNSPLH
TRBJ2-2 | TRBV6-1 | 13 | ASSEGAAGAGELF
TRBJ2-1 | TRBV19 | 13 | ASSPQNPGYNEQF
TRBJ2-5 | TRBV19 | 10 | ASGQGRETQY
TRBJ2-1 | TRBV2 | 13 | ANGRGDAHYNEQF
TRBJ1-2 | TRBV30 | 11 | AWFQGIGYGYT
TRBJ2-7 | TRBV4-2 | 15 | ASSQDRGSGRRNEQY
TRBJ2-7 | TRBV7-2 | 10 | ASSPGGYEQY
TRBJ2-3 | TRBV2 | 13 | ASHEGGGTTDTQY
TRBJ2-3 | TRBV7-2 | 12 | ASSRGVDADTQY
TRBJ1-1 | TRBV5-4 | 13 | ASSLGVGGDTEAF
TRBJ1-6 | TRBV7-8 | 12 | ASSEGQGNSPLH
TRBJ1-1 | TRBV6-5 | 11 | ASRGVMNTEAF
TRBJ2-5 | TRBV28 | 12 | ASSYIQGTETQY
TRBJ1-1 | TRBV4-1 | 13 | ASSWGRTPNTEAF
TRBJ2-1 | TRBV27 | 13 | ASSSSTSGYNEQF
TRBJ1-4 | TRBV5-5 | 13 | ASSLVGGEVEKLF
TRBJ1-1 | TRBV7-9 | 14 | ASSPPVWGLNTEAF
TRBJ1-2 | TRBV4-3 | 12 | ASSHETGGYGYT
TRBJ1-1 | TRBV2 | 12 | ASSELQGAGVGI
TRBJ2-1 | TRBV29-1 | 12 | SAPAGGRVNEQF